Shown below are 2 T cell receptor beta chains from a single sample sequenced in a study of tumor and adjacent non-tumor tissue in lung cancer. No cell sorting was done before RNA was extracted from the tissue. A modified ARM-PCR protocol with three rounds of nested PCR amplified TCRbeta. TCRdb independently ran MiXCR on the multiplex PCR reads; one entry per CDR3 protein. The sample records fewer than 120,000 distinct CDR3 sequences, approximately 80% being singletons. Material: lung tumor tissue. All receptors come from a man in his 70s with non-small cell lung cancer.

This clonotype was seen once. One junction end disagrees with the germline gene, perhaps due to a read error. This rearrangement joins TRBV11-2 to TRBJ2-7; D remains unclear. Germline CDR1 SGHAT, CDR2 FQNNGV. There are 14 residues in the CDR3. CDR3 in amino acids: CASSGESISYKQYF. The CDR3, as DNA: TGTGCCAGCAGTGGGGAAAGCATAAGCTACAAGCAGTACTTC.

CDR3 DNA: TGTGCCAGCAGTCCGGGGACTAGCGGGGCACGAGAGCAGTTCTTC. Its translation: CASSPGTSGAREQFF. The chain has TRBV4-2 and TRBJ2-1, with 13 bases lining up with TRBD2. The ends lost 6 bases at V and 10 bases at J; junction bases unmatched: 9. The CDR3 is made up of 15 amino acids. The germline gives CDR1 LGHNA, CDR2 YNFKEQ.